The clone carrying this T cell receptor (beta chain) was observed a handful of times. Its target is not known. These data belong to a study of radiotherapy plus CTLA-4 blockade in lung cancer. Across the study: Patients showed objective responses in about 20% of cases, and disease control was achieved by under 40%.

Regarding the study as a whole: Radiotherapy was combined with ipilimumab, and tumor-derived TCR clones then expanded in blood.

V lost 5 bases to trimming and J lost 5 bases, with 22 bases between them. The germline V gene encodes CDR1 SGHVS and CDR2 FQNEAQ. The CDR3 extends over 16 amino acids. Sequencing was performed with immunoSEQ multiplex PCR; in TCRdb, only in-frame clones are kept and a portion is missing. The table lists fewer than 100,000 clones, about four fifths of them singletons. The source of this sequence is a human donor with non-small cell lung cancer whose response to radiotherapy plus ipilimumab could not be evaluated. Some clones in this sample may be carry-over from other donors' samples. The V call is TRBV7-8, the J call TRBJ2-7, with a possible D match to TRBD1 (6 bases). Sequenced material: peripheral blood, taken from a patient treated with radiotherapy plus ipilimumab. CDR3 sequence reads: CASSPGEHPRRDEQYF. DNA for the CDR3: TGTGCCAGCAGCCCAGGGGAACATCCGAGAAGGGACGAGCAGTACTTC.